Reported below is one TCR beta chain. How the authors handled the data: Nucleated cell number was recorded as an estimate derived from reference gene primer amplification. Clones were read by immunoSEQ multiplex PCR, and TCRdb kept only the in-frame ones, dropping some. That table gives V, J and clone size, and the DNA gave D and trimming. The profile shows roughly 220,000 clones, around 90% of them singletons. The sample comes from a study of blood T cell repertoires in COVID-19. At the level of the study: Sources were T cells, B-cell-depleted T cells, or PBMCs; the material itself was cDNA or gDNA.

Clinical history as reported by participants underpinned cohort assignment. A case of COVID-19 had been met by exposed participants within 2 weeks before study entry. Trimming shortened V by 0 bases and J by 1 base, and 12 bases separated the two germline ends. The CDR3 extends over 16 amino acids. Germline values: CDR1 LGHDT, CDR2 YNNKEL (reference sequence). The chain links TRBV3-1 (or the pseudogene TRBV3-2) to TRBJ1-1; D unresolved. The sample comprised PBMCs or T cells enriched from blood (not recorded which). The clonotype comes from a man aged 30 to 39 who had been exposed to COVID-19. The CDR3 sequence: CASSQEGQDWNTEAFF. CDR3 coding DNA: TGTGCCAGCAGCCAAGAAGGTCAGGATTGGAACACTGAAGCTTTCTTT.